The 24 T cell receptor beta chains below were found in one sample sequenced in a study of PD-L1 blockade in urothelial cancer. Time point reported: peripheral blood 6 weeks after treatment start. Assay: immunoSEQ multiplex PCR; the TCRdb copy retains only in-frame clones and omits some. The sample has some 110,000 clones; 85% to 90% are singletons. Sequencing used PBMCs, obtained around atezolizumab (anti-PD-L1) treatment. The origin of the receptors is a man in his sixties with urothelial cancer.

This chain joins TRBV7-7 and TRBJ2-5; D unclear. CDR3 size: 15 residues. V dropped 2 bases and J dropped 5 bases, with 15 bases sitting between them. The germline V gene encodes CDR1 SSHAT and CDR2 FNYEAQ (reference sequence). In DNA form, the CDR3 reads TGTGCCAGCAGCTTAAACCCGGAAAACGGGGAGACCCAGTACTTC. Its protein is CASSLNPENGETQYF.

The CDR3 DNA reads TGCGCCAGCAGCTTGGCCCCACTAGCGGGGGGCAATGAGCAGTTCTTC. This gives the protein CASSLAPLAGGNEQFF. The V call is TRBV5-1, the J call TRBJ2-1; 12 positions match TRBD2. Germline V CDR1 and CDR2: SGHRS, YFSETQ. The CDR3 loop spans 16 amino acids. J gave up 6 bases and V 0 bases, and 4 bases lay outside the gene matches.

The rearrangement joins TRBV11-2 to TRBJ1-1; D gene uncertain. The V end was cut by 3 bases, the J end by 1 base, with 9 bases between. CDR1 and CDR2 from the germline V gene are SGHAT and FQNNGV. The CDR3 has 14 residues. CDR3 residues: CASSLEGRNTEAFF. CDR3 sequence (DNA): TGTGCCAGCAGCTTGGAGGGCCGGAACACTGAAGCTTTCTTT.

The genes are TRBV2 and TRBJ2-3, with D possibly TRBD2 on 6 matching bases. CDR1 is SNHLY and CDR2 is FYNNEI in the germline V gene. The CDR3 totals 13 residues. Written as DNA, the CDR3 is TGTGCTACCAGGCGGGGTCTCACAGATACGCAGTATTTT. As protein: CATRRGLTDTQYF. Based on the CDR3 plus reference TRBV2 and TRBJ2-3, the full variable domain is EPEVTQTPSHQVTQMGQEVILRCVPISNHLYFYWYRQILGQKVEFLVSFYNNEISEKSEIFDDQFSVERPDGSNFTLKIRSTKLEDSAMYFCATRRGLTDTQYFGPGTRLTVL.

The chain links TRBV7-9 to TRBJ1-1; 9 bases map to TRBD1. Germline lookup yields CDR1 SEHNR and CDR2 FQNEAQ (reference sequence). V lost 5 bases, J lost 0 bases, and 4 bases stayed unmatched. CDR3 size: 15 residues. In DNA, the CDR3 is TGTGCCAGCAGCCCTGGGACAGGGATGAACACTGAAGCTTTCTTT. Translated, it gives CASSPGTGMNTEAFF.

The chain joins TRBV19 to TRBJ1-2; TRBD1 matches 7 bases. This CDR3 comprises 15 residues. Germline V gives CDR1 LNHDA, CDR2 SQIVND (reference sequence). V was pared by 6 bases and J by 0 bases, with 7 bases of the junction left unmatched. For the CDR3, the DNA is TGTGCCAGTAGAACGACCGGGACAGCTAACTATGGCTACACCTTC. It translates to CASRTTGTANYGYTF.

J is TRBJ2-2 and V is TRBV6-1; 12 positions agree with TRBD2. The V segment lost 0 bases and the J segment 7 bases; nucleotides outside the gene matches: 9. Germline CDR1 reads MNHNS; CDR2 reads SASEGT. This CDR3 is 18 amino acids long. The CDR3, as DNA: TGTGCCAGCAGTGAAGCAACGACTAGCGGGAGACTCGGCGGGGAGCTGTTTTTT. Residues: CASSEATTSGRLGGELFF.

The chain links TRBV11-3 to TRBJ1-1; the D is unclear. The germline CDR1 and CDR2 sequences are SGHNT and YENEEA. This CDR3 region has 11 residues. The V and J ends lost 0 bases and 8 bases respectively, with 4 bases between them. CDR3 bases: TGTGCCAGCAGCTTAGAAGCAGAAGCTTTCTTT. It translates to CASSLEAEAFF.

The genes are TRBV6-5 and TRBJ1-5, with D perhaps TRBD1 (5 bases). Per the germline V gene, CDR1 is MNHEY and CDR2 is SVGAGI. CDR3 size: 15 residues. The V end lost 5 bases, the J end lost 4 bases, and 15 bases lay between the germline ends. Here the CDR3 DNA reads TGTGCCAGCAGTCCCATGGGGCCAGTAAATCAGCCCCAGCATTTT. Translated, it gives CASSPMGPVNQPQHF.

V and J are TRBV13 and TRBJ2-1; D possibly corresponds to TRBD2 (5 bases). Germline CDR1 is PRHDT and CDR2 is FYEKMQ (reference sequence). The CDR3 length is 14 residues. The V end was cut by 1 base, the J end by 2 bases, with 6 bases between. The CDR3 DNA reads as TGTGCCAGCAGCTTAGTGGGAGCCTACAATGAGCAGTTCTTC. Protein product: CASSLVGAYNEQFF.

The genes are TRBV6-1 and TRBJ1-5; D is unresolved. Trimming stripped 0 bases from V and 9 bases from J, with 15 bases between. Germline V gene lookup returns CDR1 MNHNS and CDR2 SASEGT. This CDR3 contains 15 residues. The CDR3 protein is CASSEARRAGSPQHF. The DNA of the CDR3 is TGTGCCAGCAGTGAAGCGCGGAGGGCGGGTTCGCCCCAGCATTTT.

This sequence joins TRBV2 and TRBJ1-3, with D perhaps matching TRBD1 (5 bases). Germline V gene sequence: CDR1 SNHLY, CDR2 FYNNEI. Trimming took off 7 bases at V and 4 bases at J, with 11 bases between the two ends. This CDR3 has 13 amino acids. The CDR3 loop reads CASTGTLGNTIYF. In nucleotides, the CDR3 is TGTGCCAGCACTGGGACTCTGGGAAACACCATATATTTT.

CDR3 coding DNA: TGTGCCGGACAGGGGTCGGGGCCCCAAGAGACCCAGTACTTC. Translation: CAGQGSGPQETQYF. The V and J genes are TRBV30 and TRBJ2-5, with TRBD1 matching 9 bases. Unmatched junction bases numbered 8, after V lost 8 bases and J lost 1 base. This CDR3 comprises 14 residues. Germline V gene lookup returns CDR1 GTSNPN and CDR2 SVGIG (reference sequence).

The V and J genes are TRBV4-1 and TRBJ2-7, with a weak D call TRBD1 (5 bases). V gave up 0 bases and J gave up 7 bases, with 16 bases separating them. In germline, CDR1 is MGHRA, CDR2 YSYEKL. The CDR3 runs 15 residues. The CDR3 DNA sequence: TGCGCCAGCAGCCAAGATCTTGGGGCCGCGCGAGAGCAGTACTTC. This gives the protein CASSQDLGAAREQYF.

CDR3 sequence reads: CASSLEASKETQYF. CDR3 sequence (DNA): TGCGCCAGCAGCTTGGAGGCTAGTAAAGAGACCCAGTACTTC. The J gene is TRBJ2-5, the V gene TRBV5-1, with D uncertain. The CDR3 spans 14 residues. V was shortened by 0 bases and J by 3 bases, with 9 bases between the two germline ends. Germline CDR1 reads SGHRS; CDR2 reads YFSETQ.

This clone occurred once. The chain employs TRBV5-6 and TRBJ2-6, with TRBD1 identical over 10 bases. The CDR3 loop spans 18 amino acids. The ends lost 4 bases at V and 1 base at J; junction bases unmatched: 8. The V gene's germline CDR1 is SGHDT and CDR2 YYEEEE. CDR3 in amino acids: CASSDDRGRFSGANVLTF. CDR3 coding DNA: TGTGCCAGCAGCGACGACAGGGGGCGTTTTTCTGGGGCCAACGTCCTGACTTTC.

The rearrangement joins TRBV7-6 to TRBJ2-1, with D possibly matching TRBD1 (5 bases). CDR3 size: 13 residues. CDR1 is SGHVS and CDR2 is FNYEAQ in the germline V gene. Trimming left V 3 bases short and J 7 bases short, with 10 bases between. The CDR3 here is CASSLGRVNEQFF. In nucleotides, the CDR3 is TGTGCCAGCAGCTTGGGCAGGGTGAATGAGCAGTTCTTC.

This rearrangement joins TRBV7-9 to TRBJ1-1, with a weak D call TRBD1 (5 bases). CDR1 is SEHNR and CDR2 is FQNEAQ in the germline V gene (reference sequence). The CDR3 is made up of 15 amino acids. V gave up 0 bases and J gave up 0 bases, with 8 bases separating them. The DNA for the CDR3 is TGTGCCAGCAGCTTAGCAGCAGGGCTGAACACTGAAGCTTTCTTT. Translated: CASSLAAGLNTEAFF.

The chain joins TRBV30 to TRBJ2-2; TRBD1 might be the D (7 bases). Trimming stripped 2 bases from V and 7 bases from J, with 11 bases between. The CDR3 totals 13 residues. CDR1 is GTSNPN and CDR2 is SVGIG in the germline V gene (reference sequence). The CDR3, as DNA: TGTGCCTGGAGTAACAGGGGACTCGGGGAGCTGTTTTTT. The encoded protein is CAWSNRGLGELFF.

V usage is TRBV6-1 and J usage is TRBJ2-1; TRBD1 matches at 9 bases. CDR3 size: 16 residues. V dropped 1 base and J dropped 6; count of bases not matched to a gene: 7. Germline CDR1 MNHNS, CDR2 SASEGT. This chain's CDR3 is CASSEVPGTGFNEQFF. CDR3 nucleotides: TGTGCCAGCAGTGAAGTACCCGGGACAGGGTTCAATGAGCAGTTCTTC.

Turning to this clone: Other nucleotide sequences in the sample specify the same CDR3. The chain carries TRBV6-5 and TRBJ1-1, with 7 bases aligning to TRBD1. The CDR3 covers 14 residues. J gave up 1 base and V 5 bases, and 4 bases lay outside the gene matches. The germline V gene has CDR1 MNHEY and CDR2 SVGAGI. The CDR3 DNA reads as TGTGCCAGCAGTCCCCGGACAGGGAACACTGAAGCTTTCTTT. The encoded protein is CASSPRTGNTEAFF.

This clone came up once. The chain's CDR3 is CASSQTGTGGLTQYF. Here the CDR3 DNA reads TGTGCCAGCAGCCAAACCGGGACAGGTGGGCTTACGCAGTATTTT. The J gene is TRBJ2-3, the V gene TRBV5-6; 8 bases are a match to TRBD1. CDR1 SGHDT and CDR2 YYEEEE come from the germline V gene. CDR3 size: 15 residues. The junction had 12 bases not matched to a gene; V was cut back by 4 bases and J by 8 bases.

This clone was recorded only once. The chain has TRBV6-4 and TRBJ2-1, with 7 bases that match TRBD2. Germline CDR1 MRHNA, CDR2 SNTAGT. V lost 6 bases to trimming and J lost 8 bases; unmatched junction nucleotides: 10. The CDR3 extends over 14 amino acids. CDR3 region: CASSYTGGGDEQFF. CDR3 coding DNA: TGTGCCAGCAGCTATACGGGAGGTGGGGATGAGCAGTTCTTC.

The chain is built from TRBV2 and TRBJ2-7; weak D call: TRBD1 (6 bases). V was pared by 9 bases and J by 2 bases, with 11 bases between. This CDR3 is built from 12 residues. Germline V lookup: CDR1 SNHLY, CDR2 FYNNEI. CDR3 amino acids: CARQGQAYEQYF. The DNA of the CDR3 is TGTGCCAGACAGGGTCAAGCCTACGAGCAGTACTTC.